This is a list of T cell receptor beta chains from one sample in a study of regulatory T cells in long-lasting Graves disease. MiXCR was run by TCRdb on the multiplex PCR reads, yielding one entry per CDR3 protein. The table includes about 530,000 distinct CDR3 sequences, roughly a sixth detected once. This sample was also put to use in a study of T cells in Graves' hyperthyroidism and ophthalmopathy.

The source material was peripheral blood mononuclear cells (PBMCs), sampled at new diagnosis, from a patient treated with antithyroid drugs. The receptors originated from a woman aged 35-65 years with Graves disease. The conserved cysteine and the conserved F or W are not part of the CDR3 here. The order of the fields is V gene, CDR3 protein.

v_call: TRBV19; cdr3_aa: ASATGGGNEKLF
v_call: TRBV11-2; cdr3_aa: ASSLTAGSYEQY
v_call: TRBV5-5; cdr3_aa: ASSLVSGVSGVAYEQY
v_call: TRBV5-1; cdr3_aa: ASSFISDTEAF
v_call: TRBV2; cdr3_aa: ASSELLSGNTIY
v_call: TRBV6-4; cdr3_aa: ASNWTGKNSNQPQH
v_call: TRBV5-4; cdr3_aa: ASSWTGFATEAF
v_call: TRBV2; cdr3_aa: ASRVRDRGGTEAF
v_call: TRBV29-1; cdr3_aa: SVLSTPPRATNEKLF
v_call: TRBV11-1; cdr3_aa: AIDDRVSGEQF